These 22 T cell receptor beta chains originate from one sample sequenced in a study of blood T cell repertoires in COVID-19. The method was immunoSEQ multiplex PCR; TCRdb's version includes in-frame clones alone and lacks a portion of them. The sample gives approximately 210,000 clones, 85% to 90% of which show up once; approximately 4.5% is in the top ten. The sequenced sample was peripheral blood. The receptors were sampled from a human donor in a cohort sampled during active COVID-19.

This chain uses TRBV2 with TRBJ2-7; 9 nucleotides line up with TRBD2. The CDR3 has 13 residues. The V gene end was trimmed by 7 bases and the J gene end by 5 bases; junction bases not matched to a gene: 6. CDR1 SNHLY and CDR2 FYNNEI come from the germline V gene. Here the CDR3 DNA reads TGTGCCAGCACGACGGGACTAGCCAACGAGCAGTACTTC. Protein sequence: CASTTGLANEQYF.

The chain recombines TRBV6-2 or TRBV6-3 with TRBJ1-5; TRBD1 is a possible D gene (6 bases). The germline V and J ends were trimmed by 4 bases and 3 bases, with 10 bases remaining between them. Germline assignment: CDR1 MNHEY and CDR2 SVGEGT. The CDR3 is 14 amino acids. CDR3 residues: CASSSTGPNQPQHF. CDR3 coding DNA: TGTGCCAGCAGTTCGACAGGCCCCAATCAGCCCCAGCATTTT.

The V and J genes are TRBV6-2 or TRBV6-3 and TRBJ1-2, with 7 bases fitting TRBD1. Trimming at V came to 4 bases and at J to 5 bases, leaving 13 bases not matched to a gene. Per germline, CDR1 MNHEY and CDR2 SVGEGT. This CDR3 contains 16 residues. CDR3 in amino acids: CASSSTPGRGEYGYTF. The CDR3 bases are TGTGCCAGCAGTTCGACCCCAGGCAGGGGGGAATATGGCTACACCTTC.

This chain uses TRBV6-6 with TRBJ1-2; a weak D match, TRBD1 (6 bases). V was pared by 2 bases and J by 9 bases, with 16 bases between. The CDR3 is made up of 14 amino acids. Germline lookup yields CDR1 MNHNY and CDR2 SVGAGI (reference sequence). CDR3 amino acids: CASSYGQLYDSYTF. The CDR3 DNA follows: TGTGCCAGCAGTTACGGACAGCTCTATGATAGCTACACCTTC.

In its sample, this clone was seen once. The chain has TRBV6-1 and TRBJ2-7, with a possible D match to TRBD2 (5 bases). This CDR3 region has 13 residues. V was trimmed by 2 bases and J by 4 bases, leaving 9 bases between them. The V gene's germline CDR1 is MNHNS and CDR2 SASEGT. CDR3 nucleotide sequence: TGTGCCAGCAGTGAAACCCTAGCATACGAGCAGTACTTC. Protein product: CASSETLAYEQYF.

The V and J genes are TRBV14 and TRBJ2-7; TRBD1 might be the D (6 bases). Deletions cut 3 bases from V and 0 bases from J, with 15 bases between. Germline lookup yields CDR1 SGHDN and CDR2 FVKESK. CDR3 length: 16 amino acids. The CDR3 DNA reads TGTGCCAGCAGCCACCAAACAGGGTTTTCCTCCTACGAGCAGTACTTC. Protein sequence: CASSHQTGFSSYEQYF.

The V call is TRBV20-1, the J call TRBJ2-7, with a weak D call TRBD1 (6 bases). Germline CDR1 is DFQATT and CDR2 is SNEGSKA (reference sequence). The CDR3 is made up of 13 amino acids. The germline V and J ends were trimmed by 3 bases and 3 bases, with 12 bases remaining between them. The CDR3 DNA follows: TGCAGTGCTAGTGAACAGGGTGTCTACGAGCAGTACTTC. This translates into CSASEQGVYEQYF.

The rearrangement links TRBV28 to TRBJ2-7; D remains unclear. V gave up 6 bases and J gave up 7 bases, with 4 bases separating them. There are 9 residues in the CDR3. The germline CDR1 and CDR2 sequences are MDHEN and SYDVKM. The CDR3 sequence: CASSPEQYF. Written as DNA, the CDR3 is TGTGCCAGCAGCCCAGAGCAGTACTTC.

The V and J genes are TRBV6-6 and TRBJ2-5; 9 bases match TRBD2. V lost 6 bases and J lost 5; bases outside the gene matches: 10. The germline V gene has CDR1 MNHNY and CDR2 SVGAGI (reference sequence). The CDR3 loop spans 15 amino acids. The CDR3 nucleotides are TGTGCCAGCAGAATTAGCGGGAGAACTGAGGAGACCCAGTACTTC. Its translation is CASRISGRTEETQYF.

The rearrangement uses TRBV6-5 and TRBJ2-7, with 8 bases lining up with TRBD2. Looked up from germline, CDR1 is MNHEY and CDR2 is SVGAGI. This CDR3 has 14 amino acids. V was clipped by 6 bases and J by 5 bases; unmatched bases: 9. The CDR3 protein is CASSKTGGRDEQYF. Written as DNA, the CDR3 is TGTGCCAGCAGCAAGACGGGAGGGAGAGACGAGCAGTACTTC.

The DNA for the CDR3 is TGTGCCAGCAGCTACCGAGCCCTCCAGGCAGATACGCAGTATTTT. Amino acids: CASSYRALQADTQYF. The J gene is TRBJ2-3, the V gene TRBV5-4, with D uncertain. Trimming removed 3 bases at V and 4 bases at J, with 15 bases between. Germline CDR1 SGHNT, CDR2 YYREEE (reference sequence). This CDR3 spans 15 amino acids.

The CDR3 sequence is CASSDPGQAYQPQHF. DNA of the CDR3: TGTGCCAGCAGTGACCCTGGACAGGCTTATCAGCCCCAGCATTTT. The rearrangement joins TRBV6-1 to TRBJ1-5, with 7 bases identical to TRBD1. CDR1 and CDR2 from the germline V gene are MNHNS and SASEGT. CDR3 size: 15 residues. V was pared by 3 bases and J by 5 bases, with 7 bases of the junction left unmatched.

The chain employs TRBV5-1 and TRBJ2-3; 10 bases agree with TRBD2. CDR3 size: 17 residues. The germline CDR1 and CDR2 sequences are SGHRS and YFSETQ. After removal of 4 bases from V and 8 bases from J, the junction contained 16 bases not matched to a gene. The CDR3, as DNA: TGCGCCAGCAGCCCGGGAATAGCGGGAGGCCCCGAGGGTACGCAGTATTTT. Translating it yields CASSPGIAGGPEGTQYF.

The CDR3 protein is CASSFGTGGRTDTQYF. The CDR3 bases are TGTGCCAGCAGCTTTGGTACGGGGGGGCGAACAGATACGCAGTATTTT. The chain combines TRBV5-6 with TRBJ2-3, with 8 bases aligning to TRBD2. This CDR3 is 16 amino acids long. CDR1 and CDR2 (germline): SGHDT, YYEEEE. Losses at the gene ends were 2 bases for V and 3 bases for J; bases not matched to a gene: 8. Supplemented by reference TRBV5-6 and TRBJ2-3, the full variable domain reads DAGVTQSPTHLIKTRGQQVTLRCSPKSGHDTVSWYQQALGQGPQFIFQYYEEEERQRGNFPDRFSGHQFPNYSSELNVNALLLGDSALYLCASSFGTGGRTDTQYFGPGTRLTVL.

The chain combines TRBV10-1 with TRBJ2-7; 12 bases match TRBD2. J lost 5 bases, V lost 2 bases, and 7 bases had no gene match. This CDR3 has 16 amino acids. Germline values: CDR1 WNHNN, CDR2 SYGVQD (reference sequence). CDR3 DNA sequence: TGCGCCAGCAGTGAGCGGCTAGCGGGAGGGCCACACGAGCAGTACTTC. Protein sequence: CASSERLAGGPHEQYF.

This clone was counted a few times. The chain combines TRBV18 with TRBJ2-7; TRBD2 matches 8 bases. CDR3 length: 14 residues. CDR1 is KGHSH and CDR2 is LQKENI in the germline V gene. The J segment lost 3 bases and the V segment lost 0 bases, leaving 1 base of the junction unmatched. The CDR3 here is CASSPPSGGYEQYF. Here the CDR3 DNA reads TGTGCCAGCTCACCACCCAGCGGGGGCTACGAGCAGTACTTC.

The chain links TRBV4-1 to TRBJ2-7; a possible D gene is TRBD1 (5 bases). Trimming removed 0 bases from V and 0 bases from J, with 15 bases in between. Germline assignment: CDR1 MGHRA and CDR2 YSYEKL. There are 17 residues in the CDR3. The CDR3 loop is CASSQDGRGPISYEQYF. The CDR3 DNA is TGCGCCAGCAGCCAAGATGGTAGGGGCCCTATCTCCTACGAGCAGTACTTC.

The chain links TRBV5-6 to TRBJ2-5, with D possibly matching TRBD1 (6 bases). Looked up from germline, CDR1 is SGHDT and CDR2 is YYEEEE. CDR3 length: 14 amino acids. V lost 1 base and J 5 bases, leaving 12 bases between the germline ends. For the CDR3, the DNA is TGTGCCAGCAGCTTGCCAGGGGAGAAGGAGACCCAGTACTTC. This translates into CASSLPGEKETQYF.

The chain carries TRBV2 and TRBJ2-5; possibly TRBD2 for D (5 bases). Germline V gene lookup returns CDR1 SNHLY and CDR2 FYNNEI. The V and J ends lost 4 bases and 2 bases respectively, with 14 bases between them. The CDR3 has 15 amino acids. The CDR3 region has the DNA TGTGCCAGCAGTGTCCTAAGCGGTAAACAAGAGACCCAGTACTTC. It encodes CASSVLSGKQETQYF.

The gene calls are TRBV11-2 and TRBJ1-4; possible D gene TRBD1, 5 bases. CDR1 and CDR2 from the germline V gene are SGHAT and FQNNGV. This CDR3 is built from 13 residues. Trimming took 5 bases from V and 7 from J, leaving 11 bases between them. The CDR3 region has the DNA TGTGCCAGCAGCCTAGGGGAGAGTGAAAAACTGTTTTTT. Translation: CASSLGESEKLFF.

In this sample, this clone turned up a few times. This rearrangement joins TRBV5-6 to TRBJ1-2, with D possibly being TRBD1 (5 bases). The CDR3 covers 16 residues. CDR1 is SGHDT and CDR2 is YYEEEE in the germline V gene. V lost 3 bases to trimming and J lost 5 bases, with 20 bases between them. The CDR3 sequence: CASSSLGLQDGYGYTF. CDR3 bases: TGTGCCAGCAGCTCACTGGGACTACAAGACGGGTATGGCTACACCTTC.

CDR3 residues: CATSGQGVNQPQHF. The DNA for the CDR3 is TGTGCCACCAGCGGACAGGGGGTGAATCAGCCCCAGCATTTT. J is TRBJ1-5 and V is TRBV15; 10 bases align to TRBD1. This CDR3 has 14 amino acids. Per the germline V gene, CDR1 is LNHNV and CDR2 is YYDKDF (reference sequence). J gave up 4 bases and V 5 bases, and 2 bases lay outside the gene matches.